This T cell receptor (beta chain) was observed in a study of identical twins (TCRdb year 2016). Notes on the research overall: The study deep-sequenced TCR alpha and beta repertoires from monozygotic twins, unrelated adults of various ages and cord blood to test whether fetal clonotypes persist. Replicate twin experiments were performed at different times using different library preparation protocols to rule out contamination.

Relative to germline, V is 3 bases shorter and J is 5 bases shorter, with 11 bases between their ends. Measured from the cysteine to the phenylalanine, the CDR3 is 14 residues long. The only DNA kept is the CDR3, 42 bases in frame from the first base. CDR1 and CDR2 were assigned from the germline V gene as MNHNS and SASEGT. Every donor was a healthy Caucasian. Library prep was done by 5' RACE. The sample was run on an Illumina HiSeq 2000. A universal primer binding site was introduced by template switching, and a unique molecular identifier was present in the final cDNA, enabling accurate counting of TCR cDNA molecules. Specific primers in the conserved constant-segment region were used to synthesize first-strand cDNA for TCR alpha and beta chains. Each cDNA library was double barcoded, with a SMART-Mk sample barcode plus Illumina barcodes, to control for contamination. TruSeq adapter sequences and Illumina sample barcodes were added in two successive PCR steps. The Illumina HiSeq platform was used with custom primers to sequence TCR alpha and beta cDNA libraries. Processing in the source paper ran as follows. MiGEC was used to process raw reads and extract unique molecular identifiers, and MiXCR was used to find CDR3 positions. For each individual, recombination models were inferred using an EM algorithm with the repgenHMM and IGoR tools. Shared clonotype analysis was performed with the tcR package in R, normalizing sharing by the product of cloneset sizes. To study raw recombination free of thymic and clonal selection effects, out-of-frame nonproductive sequences were analyzed. The public reads were reanalyzed by TCRdb: fastp trimming at Q25, MiXCR alignment, in-frame beta chains only. Entries that share a CDR3 protein sequence are merged under the most common genes and DNA. TCRdb assigned the V and J calls; the authors' analysis was not used. In all, the sample holds 1.5 million to 2 million distinct CDR3 sequences, and under 35% of those were seen once. The ten largest clones represent more than 0.25% of the sample.

Turning to this clonotype: Its antigen remains undetermined. Base qualities are missing; no much larger clone stands one base away.

The investigation overall reported the following: Conclusions relied on cross-sectional statistical analysis, since the same donors could not be followed over many years. Fewer insertions were carried by abundant cord blood beta clonotypes, a similar but weaker trend appeared in young adult naive repertoires, and no such trend appeared in memory repertoires. Out-of-frame TCR alpha sequences shared between twins showed an excess of low generation-probability sequences compared with coincidental sharing between unrelated individuals. In beta out-of-frame sequences, excess twin sharing was weaker, because having fewer shared sequences lowered the signal-to-noise ratio. In monozygotic twins, recombination models systematically underestimated out-of-frame TCR alpha sharing, but the models matched the sharing seen between unrelated individuals. Zero-insertion analyses could be partly confounded by invariant T cells such as MAIT and iNKT, although diverse VJ usage argued against such confounding for most clonotypes.

Sequences were obtained from cord blood. The clonotype originates from a newborn girl in good health. The chain uses TRBV6-1 and TRBJ1-5; the D gene is perhaps TRBD1, on 6 matching bases. The CDR3 amino acid sequence is: CASSEGAYYQPQHF. DNA sequence: TGTGCCAGCAGTGAGGGGGCATACTATCAGCCCCAGCATTTT.